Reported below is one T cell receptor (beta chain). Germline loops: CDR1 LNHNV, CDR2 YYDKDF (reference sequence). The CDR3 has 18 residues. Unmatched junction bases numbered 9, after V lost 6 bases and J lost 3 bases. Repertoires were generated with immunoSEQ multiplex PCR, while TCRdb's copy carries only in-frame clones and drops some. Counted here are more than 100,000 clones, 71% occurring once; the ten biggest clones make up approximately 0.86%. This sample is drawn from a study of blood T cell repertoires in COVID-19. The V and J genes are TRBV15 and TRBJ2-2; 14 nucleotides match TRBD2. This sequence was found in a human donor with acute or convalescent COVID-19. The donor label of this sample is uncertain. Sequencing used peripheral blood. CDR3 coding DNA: TGTGCCACCAGTAGCTTCGGACTAGCGGGGGGTTACACCGGGGAGCTGTTTTTT. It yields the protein CATSSFGLAGGYTGELFF.